This entry describes one T cell receptor beta chain. The table came from immunoSEQ multiplex PCR; TCRdb's copy has only in-frame clones and leaves some out. The sample lists some 180,000 clones; about 87% were seen once. CDR1 SGHRS and CDR2 YFSETQ come from the germline V gene. The CDR3 length is 15 residues. Deletions cut 5 bases from V and 0 bases from J, with 12 bases between. The data stem from a study of blood T cell repertoires in COVID-19. Turning to the study itself: Sites across the United States, Italy and Spain contributed samples from acute and convalescent COVID-19.

Sequenced sample: peripheral blood. The origin of this receptor is a woman aged 80 or older with COVID-19, enrolled during active disease. The V gene is TRBV5-1, the J gene TRBJ1-3, with a weak D call TRBD1 (6 bases). This CDR3 is CASRTDSRSGNTIYF. Written as DNA, the CDR3 is TGCGCCAGCAGAACGGACAGCCGCTCTGGAAACACCATATATTTT.